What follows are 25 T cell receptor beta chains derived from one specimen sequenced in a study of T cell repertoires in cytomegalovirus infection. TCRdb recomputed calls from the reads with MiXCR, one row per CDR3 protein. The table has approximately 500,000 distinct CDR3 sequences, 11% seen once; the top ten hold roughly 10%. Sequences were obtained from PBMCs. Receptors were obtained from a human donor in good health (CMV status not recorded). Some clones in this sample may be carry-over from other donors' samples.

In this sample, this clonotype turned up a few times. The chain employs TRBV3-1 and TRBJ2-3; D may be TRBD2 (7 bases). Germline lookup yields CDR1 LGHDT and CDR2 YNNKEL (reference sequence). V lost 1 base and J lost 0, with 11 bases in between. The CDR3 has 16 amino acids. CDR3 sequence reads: CASSQARGASTDTQYF. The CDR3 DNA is TGTGCCAGCAGCCAAGCCCGGGGGGCGAGCACAGATACGCAGTATTTT.

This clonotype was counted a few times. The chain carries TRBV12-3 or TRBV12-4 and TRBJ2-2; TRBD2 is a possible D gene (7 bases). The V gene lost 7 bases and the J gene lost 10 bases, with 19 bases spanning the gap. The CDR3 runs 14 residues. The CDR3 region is CASTNSGGRLELFF. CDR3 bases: TGTGCCAGCACCAATTCGGGGGGCCGGTTGGAGCTGTTTTTT.

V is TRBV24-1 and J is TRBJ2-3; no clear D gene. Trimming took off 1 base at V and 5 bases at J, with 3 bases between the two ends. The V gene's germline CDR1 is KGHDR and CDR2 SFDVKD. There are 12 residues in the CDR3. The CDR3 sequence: CATSDFRDTQYF. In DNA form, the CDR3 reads TGTGCCACCAGTGATTTTAGAGATACGCAGTATTTT.

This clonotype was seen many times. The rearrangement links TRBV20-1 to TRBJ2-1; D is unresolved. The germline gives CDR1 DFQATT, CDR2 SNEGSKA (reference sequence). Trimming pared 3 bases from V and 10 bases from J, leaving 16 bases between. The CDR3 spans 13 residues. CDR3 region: CSARRQNAREQFF. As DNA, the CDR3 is TGCAGTGCTAGGAGGCAGAACGCTAGGGAGCAGTTCTTC.

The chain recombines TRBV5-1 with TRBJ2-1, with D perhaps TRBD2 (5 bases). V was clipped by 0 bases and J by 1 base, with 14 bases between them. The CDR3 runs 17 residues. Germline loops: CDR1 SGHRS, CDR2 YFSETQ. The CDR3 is CASSLATSGLSYNEQFF. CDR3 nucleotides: TGCGCCAGCAGCTTGGCCACGAGCGGACTGTCCTACAATGAGCAGTTCTTC.

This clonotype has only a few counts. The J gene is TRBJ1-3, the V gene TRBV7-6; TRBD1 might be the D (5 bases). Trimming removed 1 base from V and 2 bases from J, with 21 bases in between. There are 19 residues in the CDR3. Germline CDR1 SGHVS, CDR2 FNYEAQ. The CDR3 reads CASSLEDLGRESPGNTIYF. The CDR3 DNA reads TGTGCCAGCAGCTTAGAGGATTTGGGCAGGGAGTCGCCTGGAAACACCATATATTTT. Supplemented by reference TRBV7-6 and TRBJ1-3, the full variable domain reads GAGVSQSPRYKVTKRGQDVALRCDPISGHVSLYWYRQALGQGPEFLTYFNYEAQQDKSGLPNDRFSAERPEGSISTLTIQRTEQRDSAMYRCASSLEDLGRESPGNTIYFGEGSWLTVV.

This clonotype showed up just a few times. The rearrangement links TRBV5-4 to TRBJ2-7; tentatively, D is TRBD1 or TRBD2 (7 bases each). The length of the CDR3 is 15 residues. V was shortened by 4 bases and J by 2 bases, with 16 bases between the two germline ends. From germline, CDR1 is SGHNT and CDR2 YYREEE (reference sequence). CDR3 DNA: TGTGCCAGCAGCCCAGGGGGGGGGGGGCCCTACGAGCAGTACTTC. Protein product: CASSPGGGGPYEQYF.

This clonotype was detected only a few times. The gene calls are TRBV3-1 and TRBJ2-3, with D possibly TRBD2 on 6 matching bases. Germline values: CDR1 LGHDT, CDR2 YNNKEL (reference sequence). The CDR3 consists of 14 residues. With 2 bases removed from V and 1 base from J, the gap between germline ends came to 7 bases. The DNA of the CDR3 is TGTGCCAGCAGCCAAAGGGAGGGCACAGATACGCAGTATTTT. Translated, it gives CASSQREGTDTQYF.

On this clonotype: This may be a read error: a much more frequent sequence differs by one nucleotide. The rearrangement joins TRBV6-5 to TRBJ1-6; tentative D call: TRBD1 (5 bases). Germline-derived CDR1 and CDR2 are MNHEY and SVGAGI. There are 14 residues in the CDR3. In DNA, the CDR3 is TGTGCCCGCAGTTTTGGACACAATAATTCACCCCTCCACTTT. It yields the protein CARSFGHNNSPLHF.

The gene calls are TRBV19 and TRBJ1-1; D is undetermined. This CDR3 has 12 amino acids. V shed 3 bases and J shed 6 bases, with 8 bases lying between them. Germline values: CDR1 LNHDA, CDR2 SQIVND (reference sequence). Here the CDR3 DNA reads TGTGCCAGTAGTATCCCGGGATCTGAAGCTTTCTTT. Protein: CASSIPGSEAFF.

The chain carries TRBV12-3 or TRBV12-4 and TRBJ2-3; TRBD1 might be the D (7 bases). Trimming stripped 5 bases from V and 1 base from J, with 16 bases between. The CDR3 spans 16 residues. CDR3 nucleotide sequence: TGTGCCAGCAGTCCCCCGGACAGGAGGGGCACAGATACGCAGTATTTT. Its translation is CASSPPDRRGTDTQYF.

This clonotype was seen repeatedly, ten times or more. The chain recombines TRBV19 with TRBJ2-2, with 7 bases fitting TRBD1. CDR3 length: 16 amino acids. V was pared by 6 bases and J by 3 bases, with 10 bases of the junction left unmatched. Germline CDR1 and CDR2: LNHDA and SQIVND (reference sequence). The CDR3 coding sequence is TGTGCCAGTAGGACTAACAGGGGAAGTTACACCGGGGAGCTGTTTTTT. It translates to CASRTNRGSYTGELFF.

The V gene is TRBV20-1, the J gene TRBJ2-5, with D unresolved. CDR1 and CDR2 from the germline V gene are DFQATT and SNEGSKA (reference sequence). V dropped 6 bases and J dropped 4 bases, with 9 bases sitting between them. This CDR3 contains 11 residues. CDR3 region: CSALMGETQYF. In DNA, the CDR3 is TGCAGTGCCCTTATGGGAGAGACCCAGTACTTC.

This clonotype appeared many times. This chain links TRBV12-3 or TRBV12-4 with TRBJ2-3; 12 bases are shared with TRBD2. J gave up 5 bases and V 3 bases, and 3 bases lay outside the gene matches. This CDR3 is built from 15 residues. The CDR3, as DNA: TGTGCCAGCAGTTTCCCTAGCGGGGGGGGAGATACGCAGTATTTT. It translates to CASSFPSGGGDTQYF.

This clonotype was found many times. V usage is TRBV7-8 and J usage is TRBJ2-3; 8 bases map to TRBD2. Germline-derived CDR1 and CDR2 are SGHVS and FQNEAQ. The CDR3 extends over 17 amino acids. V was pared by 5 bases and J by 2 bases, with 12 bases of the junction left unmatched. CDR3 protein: CASSPSGGGRSTDTQYF. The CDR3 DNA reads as TGTGCCAGCAGCCCCTCCGGGGGCGGGAGGTCCACAGATACGCAGTATTTT.

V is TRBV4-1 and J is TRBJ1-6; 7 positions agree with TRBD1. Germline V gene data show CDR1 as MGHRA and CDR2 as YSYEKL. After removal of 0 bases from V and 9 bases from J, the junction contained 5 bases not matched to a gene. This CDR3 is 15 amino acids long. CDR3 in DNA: TGCGCCAGCAGCCAAGAAAGGGCAGGGGGTTCACCCCTCCACTTT. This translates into CASSQERAGGSPLHF.

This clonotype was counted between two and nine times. This CDR3 reads CASSLQGASEKLFF. CDR3 DNA: TGCGCCAGCAGCCTACAGGGGGCGAGTGAAAAACTGTTTTTT. The V gene is TRBV5-1, the J gene TRBJ1-4; 9 bases align to TRBD1. This CDR3 is built from 14 residues. Germline values: CDR1 SGHRS, CDR2 YFSETQ. After removal of 4 bases from V and 7 bases from J, the junction contained 5 bases not matched to a gene.

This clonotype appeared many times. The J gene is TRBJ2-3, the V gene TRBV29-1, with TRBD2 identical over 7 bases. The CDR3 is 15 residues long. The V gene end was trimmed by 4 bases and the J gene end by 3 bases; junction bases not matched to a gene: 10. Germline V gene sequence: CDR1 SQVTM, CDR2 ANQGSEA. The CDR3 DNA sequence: TGCAGCGTTGCCCCGACGGGCGGGAGAACAGATACGCAGTATTTT. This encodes CSVAPTGGRTDTQYF.

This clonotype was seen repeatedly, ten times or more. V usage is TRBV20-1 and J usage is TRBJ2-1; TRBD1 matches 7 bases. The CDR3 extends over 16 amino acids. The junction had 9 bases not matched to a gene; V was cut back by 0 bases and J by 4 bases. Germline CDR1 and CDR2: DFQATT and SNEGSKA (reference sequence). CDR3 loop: CSARDYRQGDYNEQFF. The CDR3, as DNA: TGCAGTGCTAGAGATTATAGACAGGGAGATTACAATGAGCAGTTCTTC.

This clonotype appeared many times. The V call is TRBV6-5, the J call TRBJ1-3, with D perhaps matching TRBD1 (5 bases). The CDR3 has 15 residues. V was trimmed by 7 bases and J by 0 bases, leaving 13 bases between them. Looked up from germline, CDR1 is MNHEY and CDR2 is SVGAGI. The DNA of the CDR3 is TGTGCCAGCACCGACAGACCGAACTCTGGAAACACCATATATTTT. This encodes CASTDRPNSGNTIYF.

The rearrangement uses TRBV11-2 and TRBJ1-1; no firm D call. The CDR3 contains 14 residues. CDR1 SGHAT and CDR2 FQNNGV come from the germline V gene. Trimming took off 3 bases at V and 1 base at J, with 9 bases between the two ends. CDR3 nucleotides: TGTGCCAGCAGCTTCCTTAGGGAGAACACTGAAGCTTTCTTT. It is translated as CASSFLRENTEAFF.

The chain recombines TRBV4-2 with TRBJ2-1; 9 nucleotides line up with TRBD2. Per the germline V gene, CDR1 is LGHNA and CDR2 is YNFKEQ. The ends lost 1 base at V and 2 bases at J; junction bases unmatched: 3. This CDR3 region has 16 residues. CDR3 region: CASSQGGRDTYNEQFF. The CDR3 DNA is TGTGCCAGCAGCCAAGGCGGGAGGGACACCTACAATGAGCAGTTCTTC.

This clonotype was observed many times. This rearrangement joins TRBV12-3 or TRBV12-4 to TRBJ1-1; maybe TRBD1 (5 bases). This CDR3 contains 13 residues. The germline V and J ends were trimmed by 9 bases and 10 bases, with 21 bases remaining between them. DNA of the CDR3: TGTGCCAGTCGGACACCGAGAACCCCGGGAGCTTTCTTT. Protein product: CASRTPRTPGAFF.

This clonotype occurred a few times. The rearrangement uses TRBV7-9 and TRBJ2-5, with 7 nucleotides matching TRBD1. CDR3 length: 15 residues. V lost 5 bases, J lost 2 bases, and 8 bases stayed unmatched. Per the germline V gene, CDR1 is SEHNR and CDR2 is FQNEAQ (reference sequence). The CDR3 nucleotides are TGTGCCAGCAGCCTCTATAGACAGGGTCAAGAGACCCAGTACTTC. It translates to CASSLYRQGQETQYF.

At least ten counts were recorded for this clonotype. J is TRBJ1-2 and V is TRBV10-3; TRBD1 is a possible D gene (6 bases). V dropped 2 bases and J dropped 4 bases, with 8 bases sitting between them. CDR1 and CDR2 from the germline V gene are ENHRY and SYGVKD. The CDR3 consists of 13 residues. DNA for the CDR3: TGTGCCATCAGTGAGGCGGACAGCTATGGCTACACCTTC. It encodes CAISEADSYGYTF.